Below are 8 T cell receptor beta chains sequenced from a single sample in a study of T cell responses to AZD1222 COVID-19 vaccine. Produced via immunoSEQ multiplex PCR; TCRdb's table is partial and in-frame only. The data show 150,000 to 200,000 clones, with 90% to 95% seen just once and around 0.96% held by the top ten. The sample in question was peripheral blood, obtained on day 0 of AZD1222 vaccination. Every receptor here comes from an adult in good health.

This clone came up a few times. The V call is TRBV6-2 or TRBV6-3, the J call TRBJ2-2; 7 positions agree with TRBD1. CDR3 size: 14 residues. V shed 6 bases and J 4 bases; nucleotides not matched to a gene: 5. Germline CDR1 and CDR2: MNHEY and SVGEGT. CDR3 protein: CASSLGQTTGELFF. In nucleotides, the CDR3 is TGTGCCAGCAGCCTGGGACAGACCACCGGGGAGCTGTTTTTT.

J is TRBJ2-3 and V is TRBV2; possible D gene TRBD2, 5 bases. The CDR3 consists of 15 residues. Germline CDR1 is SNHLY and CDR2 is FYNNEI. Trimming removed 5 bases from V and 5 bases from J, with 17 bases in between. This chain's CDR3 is CASSLGSKAGDTQYF. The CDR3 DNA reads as TGTGCCAGCAGTCTAGGGTCTAAGGCGGGAGATACGCAGTATTTT.

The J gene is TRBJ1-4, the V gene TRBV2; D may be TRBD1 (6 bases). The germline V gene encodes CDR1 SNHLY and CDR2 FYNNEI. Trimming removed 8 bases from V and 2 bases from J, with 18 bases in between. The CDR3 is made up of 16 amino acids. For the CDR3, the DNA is TGTGCCAGCGTCAGGGGTTGGGACAACACTAATGAAAAACTGTTTTTT. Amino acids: CASVRGWDNTNEKLFF.

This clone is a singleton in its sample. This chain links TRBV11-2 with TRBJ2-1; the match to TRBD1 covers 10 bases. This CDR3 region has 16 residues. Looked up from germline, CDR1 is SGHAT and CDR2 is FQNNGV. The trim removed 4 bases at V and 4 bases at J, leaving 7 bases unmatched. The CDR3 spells CASSSSGTGAYNEQFF. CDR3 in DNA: TGTGCCAGCAGCTCCTCGGGGACAGGGGCTTACAATGAGCAGTTCTTC.

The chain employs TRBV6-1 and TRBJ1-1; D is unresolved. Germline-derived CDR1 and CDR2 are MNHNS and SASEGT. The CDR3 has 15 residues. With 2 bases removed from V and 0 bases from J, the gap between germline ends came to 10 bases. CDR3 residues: CASSERGYMNTEAFF. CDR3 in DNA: TGTGCCAGCAGTGAACGGGGATACATGAACACTGAAGCTTTCTTT.

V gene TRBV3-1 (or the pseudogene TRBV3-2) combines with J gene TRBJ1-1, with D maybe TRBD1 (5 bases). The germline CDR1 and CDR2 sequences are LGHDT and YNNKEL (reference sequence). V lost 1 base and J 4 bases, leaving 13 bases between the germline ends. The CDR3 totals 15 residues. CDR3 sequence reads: CASSQVIPGSTEAFF. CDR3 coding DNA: TGTGCCAGCAGCCAAGTGATCCCAGGGAGCACTGAAGCTTTCTTT.

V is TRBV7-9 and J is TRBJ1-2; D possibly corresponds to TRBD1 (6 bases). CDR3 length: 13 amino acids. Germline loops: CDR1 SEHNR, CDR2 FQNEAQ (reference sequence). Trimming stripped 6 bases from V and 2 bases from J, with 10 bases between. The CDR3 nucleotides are TGTGCCAGCAGAGGTGGGGGCAACTATGGCTACACCTTC. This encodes CASRGGGNYGYTF.

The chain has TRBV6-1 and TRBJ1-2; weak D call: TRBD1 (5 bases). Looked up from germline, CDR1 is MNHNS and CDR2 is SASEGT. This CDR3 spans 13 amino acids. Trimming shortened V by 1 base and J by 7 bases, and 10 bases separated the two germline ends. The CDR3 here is CASSEVRGSGYTF. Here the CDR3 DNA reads TGTGCCAGCAGTGAAGTAAGGGGTAGTGGCTACACCTTC.